This T cell receptor (beta chain) was captured by sequencing in a study of CD8 T cells in Susac syndrome. Of note for this clonotype: Its cognate antigen is unknown.

The authors reverse transcribed roughly 0.5 to 1 ug RNA with random hexamers. Amplification of the TCR beta CDR3 was carried out by immunoSEQ multiplex PCR, which spanned a total of 54 Vbeta and 13 Jbeta segments. From the immunoSEQ multiplex PCR reads, TCRdb called clonotypes with MiXCR, one entry per CDR3 protein. The profile shows around 150,000 distinct CDR3 sequences, about 94% of them singletons. This CDR3 has 14 residues. The germline V gene encodes CDR1 MDHEN and CDR2 SYDVKM. The J segment lost 4 bases and the V segment lost 8 bases, leaving 8 bases of the junction unmatched. Whole-study results and caveats: The study's TCR sequencing and HLA analysis drew on a certain number of individuals. That number was acknowledged as relatively small.

The individuals used as controls were healthy donors who had been matched for both age and sex. TEMRA cells were FACS-enriched, with CD8+ and CD4+ T cells isolated negatively. This rearrangement joins TRBV28 to TRBJ2-1; TRBD2 matches 7 bases. The TCR was taken from a human donor in good health. Sequencing was performed on CD8+ T cells from PBMCs. In DNA, the CDR3 is TGTGCCAGCTCGGGGGGTAGCGAGTACAATGAGCAGTTCTTC. Its translation is CASSGGSEYNEQFF.